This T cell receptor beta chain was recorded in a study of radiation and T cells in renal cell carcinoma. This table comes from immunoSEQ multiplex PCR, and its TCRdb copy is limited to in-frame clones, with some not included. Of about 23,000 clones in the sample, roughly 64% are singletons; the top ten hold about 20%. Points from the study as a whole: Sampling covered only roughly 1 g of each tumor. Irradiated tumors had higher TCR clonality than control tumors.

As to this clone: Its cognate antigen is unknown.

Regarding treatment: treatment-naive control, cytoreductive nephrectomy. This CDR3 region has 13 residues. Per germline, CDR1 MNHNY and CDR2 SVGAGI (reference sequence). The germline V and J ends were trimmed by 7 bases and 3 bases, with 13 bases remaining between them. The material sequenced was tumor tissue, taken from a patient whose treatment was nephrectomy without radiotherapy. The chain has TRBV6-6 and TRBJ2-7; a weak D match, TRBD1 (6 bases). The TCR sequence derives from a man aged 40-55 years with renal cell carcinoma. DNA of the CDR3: TGTGCCAGCATCAGGAAGACAGGCTACGAGCAGTACGTC. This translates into CASIRKTGYEQYV.